The 14 T cell receptor beta chains below all came from one sample that was sequenced in a study of tumor-infiltrating lymphocytes in primary liver carcinoma. Researchers generated TCR beta cDNA from around 0.55 ug of total RNA, relying on a constant-region primer. For TCR beta, libraries were produced by three nested multiplex PCR rounds using slightly modified ARM-PCR. The opening two PCR rounds, about 11 cycles each, paired TRBV1-TRBV30 forward primers with a C-beta reverse primer. In TCRdb, the multiplex PCR reads were re-called with MiXCR into one record per CDR3 protein. Of about 310,000 distinct CDR3 sequences listed, around three fifths are singletons. Blood RNA came from unsorted whole blood; germline DNA was also extracted. The sample consisted of peripheral blood. The receptors derive from a young woman with primary liver carcinoma and hepatitis B virus infection.

This clonotype was seen at least ten times. The chain recombines TRBV12-3 or TRBV12-4 with TRBJ2-7; D not certain. The CDR3 spans 15 residues. The V and J ends lost 6 bases and 4 bases respectively, with 19 bases between them. Written as DNA, the CDR3 is TGTGCCAGCAGATCCGGGCAAGGGCTTAGGTACGAGCAGTACTTC. Translating gives CASRSGQGLRYEQYF.

This clonotype appeared a few times. The V gene is TRBV29-1, the J gene TRBJ2-3, with no clear D. The V end lost 2 bases, the J end lost 8 bases, and 11 bases lay between the germline ends. The V gene's germline CDR1 is SQVTM and CDR2 ANQGSEA. This CDR3 region has 12 residues. CDR3 in DNA: TGCAGCGTTGAAAATGAGGCACTTACGCAGTATTTT. Translated, it gives CSVENEALTQYF.

This clonotype has a handful of counts. A read error is possible here, since a much larger clone lies one base away. The V and J genes are TRBV12-3 or TRBV12-4 and TRBJ2-7, with unresolved D. CDR3 length equals 12 residues. V lost 3 bases to trimming and J lost 8 bases, with 11 bases between them. The CDR3 DNA reads as TGTGCCAGCAGTTTTTATGGCAACAAGCAGTACTTC. It codes for CASSFYGNKQYF.

The chain has TRBV11-2 and TRBJ2-2; D is uncertain. Trimming removed 5 bases at V and 4 bases at J, with 14 bases between. Germline V gene data show CDR1 as SGHAT and CDR2 as FQNNGV. This CDR3 region has 15 residues. In DNA, the CDR3 is TGTGCCAGCAGCATTACAGCTTTGAGCACCGGGGAGCTGTTTTTT. This translates into CASSITALSTGELFF.

Worth noting for this clonotype: Possible read error: a much larger clone is one base away. This chain links TRBV4-2 with TRBJ2-3; D unclear. V was shortened by 2 bases and J by 6 bases, with 21 bases between the two germline ends. Per germline, CDR1 LGHNA and CDR2 YNFKEQ. The CDR3 contains 17 residues. The CDR3, as DNA: TGTGCCAGCAGCCAATCCCGGAACAGCTTAACTGTGGATACGCAGTATTTT. It is translated as CASSQSRNSLTVDTQYF.

The rearrangement joins TRBV6-2 or TRBV6-3 to TRBJ2-1, with 12 bases matching TRBD2. The V gene's germline CDR1 is MNHEY and CDR2 SVGEGT. The CDR3 runs 16 residues. V was clipped by 4 bases and J by 7 bases; unmatched bases: 8. For the CDR3, the DNA is TGTGCCAGCAGTTCCAGACTAGCGGGAGTGAGGAATGAGCAGTTCTTC. It is translated as CASSSRLAGVRNEQFF.

As to this clonotype: This may arise from a read error, as a much more abundant clone is one base away. The chain has TRBV4-3 and TRBJ2-1, with 8 nucleotides matching TRBD2. This CDR3 region has 17 residues. The J segment lost 1 base and the V segment lost 2 bases, leaving 7 bases of the junction unmatched. The germline gives CDR1 LGHNA, CDR2 YSLEER. The CDR3, as DNA: TGCGCCAGCAGCCAACTGACGAGCGGGGGATCCTACAATGAGCAGTTCTTC. This gives the protein CASSQLTSGGSYNEQFF.

The chain employs TRBV6-1 and TRBJ2-1; D not certain. This CDR3 has 13 amino acids. Germline V lookup: CDR1 MNHNS, CDR2 SASEGT. CDR3 nucleotides: TGTGTCAGTAGTGGGAAAGTCTTCGGTGAGCAGTTCTTC. Protein sequence: CVSSGKVFGEQFF.

The chain recombines TRBV2 with TRBJ2-3; 9 positions agree with TRBD2. The germline V gene has CDR1 SNHLY and CDR2 FYNNEI. The CDR3 has 14 residues. V shed 8 bases, J shed 2 bases, and the junction held 5 bases outside the gene matches. The CDR3 loop is CASGLASPTDTQYF. CDR3 nucleotide sequence: TGTGCCAGCGGACTAGCGAGCCCCACAGATACGCAGTATTTT. Using reference TRBV2 and TRBJ2-3 for the parts outside the CDR3, the full variable domain is EPEVTQTPSHQVTQMGQEVILRCVPISNHLYFYWYRQILGQKVEFLVSFYNNEISEKSEIFDDQFSVERPDGSNFTLKIRSTKLEDSAMYFCASGLASPTDTQYFGPGTRLTVL.

The gene calls are TRBV12-3 or TRBV12-4 and TRBJ2-1; weak D call: TRBD1 (5 bases). V lost 7 bases and J lost 10, with 17 bases in between. The CDR3 is 13 amino acids. In nucleotides, the CDR3 is TGTGCCAGCACTTCATCCCCTCAGGGAGAGCAGTTCTTC. Its translation: CASTSSPQGEQFF.

The chain has TRBV7-8 and TRBJ2-1, with 13 positions matching TRBD2. Losses at the gene ends were 4 bases for V and 0 bases for J; bases not matched to a gene: 12. The CDR3 is made up of 20 amino acids. The germline V gene encodes CDR1 SGHVS and CDR2 FQNEAQ. The CDR3 DNA reads as TGTGCCAGCAGCTCCGATGGACTAGCGGGAGAGGGTGTCTCCTACAATGAGCAGTTCTTC. Amino acid sequence: CASSSDGLAGEGVSYNEQFF. Supplemented by reference TRBV7-8 and TRBJ2-1, the full variable domain reads GAGVSQSPRYKVAKRGQDVALRCDPISGHVSLFWYQQALGQGPEFLTYFQNEAQLDKSGLPSDRFFAERPEGSVSTLKIQRTQQEDSAVYLCASSSDGLAGEGVSYNEQFFGPGTRLTVL.

The rearrangement uses TRBV5-6 and TRBJ2-5, with 9 bases identical to TRBD2. V shed 5 bases and J 1 base; nucleotides not matched to a gene: 6. This CDR3 spans 15 amino acids. CDR1 and CDR2 (germline): SGHDT, YYEEEE. CDR3 DNA sequence: TGTGCCAGCAGTCTTAGAGCGGGAGGCCAAGAGACCCAGTACTTC. It codes for CASSLRAGGQETQYF.

CDR3 protein: CASSELDSHQPQHF. CDR3 in DNA: TGTGCCAGCAGTGAGCTGGACAGTCATCAGCCCCAGCATTTT. The chain couples TRBV6-1 to TRBJ1-5, with D possibly TRBD1 on 6 matching bases. Germline loops: CDR1 MNHNS, CDR2 SASEGT. The CDR3 totals 14 residues. V was pared by 3 bases and J by 5 bases, with 11 bases between.

A note on this clonotype: A much larger clone lies a single base off, so this may be a read error. This chain connects TRBV6-2 or TRBV6-3 to TRBJ2-5, with D possibly TRBD2 on 6 matching bases. Germline lookup yields CDR1 MNHEY and CDR2 SVGEGT. CDR3 length equals 14 residues. CDR3 DNA sequence: TGTGCCAGCAGTTATTCCGGGAGCACGGAGACCCTGTACTTC. Protein sequence: CASSYSGSTETLYF.